The 12 T cell receptor beta chains presented below share a single source sample, sequenced in a study of blood T cell repertoires in COVID-19. The assay was immunoSEQ multiplex PCR, and TCRdb's table has in-frame clones only and misses some. The table has 20,000 or so clones, 85% to 90% seen once. The sample consisted of peripheral blood. These receptor sequences come from a man aged 70-80 years with acute or convalescent COVID-19.

The chain employs TRBV28 and TRBJ1-4; 7 bases align to TRBD1. CDR3 length: 15 residues. The V and J ends lost 3 bases and 0 bases, in that order; junction bases with no gene match: 1. Germline CDR1 MDHEN, CDR2 SYDVKM. In DNA, the CDR3 is TGTGCCAGCAGTTTGACAGGGACAACTAATGAAAAACTGTTTTTT. Protein: CASSLTGTTNEKLFF.

V usage is TRBV7-9 and J usage is TRBJ1-2, with 7 bases that match TRBD1. The CDR3 is 14 amino acids. V lost 5 bases, J lost 3 bases, and 6 bases stayed unmatched. CDR1 SEHNR and CDR2 FQNEAQ come from the germline V gene (reference sequence). The CDR3 protein is CASSANRGDYGYTF. The CDR3 nucleotides are TGTGCCAGCAGCGCCAACAGGGGTGACTATGGCTACACCTTC.

The chain recombines TRBV7-9 with TRBJ2-2; 8 nucleotides line up with TRBD1. Trimming took 1 base from V and 0 from J; bases not matched to a gene: 4. The CDR3 length is 17 residues. Germline CDR1 and CDR2: SEHNR and FQNEAQ (reference sequence). The CDR3 sequence is CASSLDDRGTNTGELFF. The CDR3 DNA reads as TGTGCCAGCAGCTTAGACGACAGGGGAACGAACACCGGGGAGCTGTTTTTT. Full variable domain (rest looked up from reference TRBV7-9 and TRBJ2-2): DTGVSQNPRHKITKRGQNVTFRCDPISEHNRLYWYRQTLGQGPEFLTYFQNEAQLEKSRLLSDRFSAERPKGSFSTLEIQRTEQGDSAMYLCASSLDDRGTNTGELFFGEGSRLTVL.

The chain carries TRBV15 and TRBJ2-1, with 15 positions matching TRBD2. The CDR3 spans 15 residues. V was pared by 3 bases and J by 10 bases, with 4 bases of the junction left unmatched. Germline V gene sequence: CDR1 LNHNV, CDR2 YYDKDF (reference sequence). The CDR3 here is CATSRGTSGRLEQFF. Written as DNA, the CDR3 is TGTGCCACCAGCAGGGGGACTAGCGGGAGGTTAGAGCAGTTCTTC.

The chain recombines TRBV11-3 with TRBJ2-2; tentatively, D is TRBD2 (5 bases). Germline loops: CDR1 SGHNT, CDR2 YENEEA. Deletions cut 0 bases from V and 3 bases from J, with 11 bases between. The CDR3 contains 16 residues. The CDR3 bases are TGTGCCAGCAGCTTAGATGTGACGGAGGACACCGGGGAGCTGTTTTTT. Its translation: CASSLDVTEDTGELFF.

The gene calls are TRBV14 and TRBJ1-1, with a weak D call TRBD1 (5 bases). Per the germline V gene, CDR1 is SGHDN and CDR2 is FVKESK. This CDR3 spans 14 amino acids. The V gene lost 1 base and the J gene lost 4 bases, with 10 bases spanning the gap. The CDR3 protein is CASSQVGGGTEAFF. The CDR3, as DNA: TGTGCCAGCAGCCAAGTTGGGGGGGGCACTGAAGCTTTCTTT. Full variable domain (rest looked up from reference TRBV14 and TRBJ1-1): EAGVTQFPSHSVIEKGQTVTLRCDPISGHDNLYWYRRVMGKEIKFLLHFVKESKQDESGMPNNRFLAERTGGTYSTLKVQPAELEDSGVYFCASSQVGGGTEAFFGQGTRLTVV.

This chain links TRBV15 with TRBJ1-6; unclear D gene. Deletions cut 5 bases from V and 3 bases from J, with 8 bases between. The germline gives CDR1 LNHNV, CDR2 YYDKDF (reference sequence). This CDR3 has 14 amino acids. Here the CDR3 DNA reads TGTGCCACCAGCCTAGAAAGCTATAATTCACCCCTCCACTTT. Translating it yields CATSLESYNSPLHF.

The chain uses TRBV7-9 and TRBJ1-4; no firm D call. V lost 2 bases, J lost 6 bases, and 10 bases lay in between. Germline V gene data show CDR1 as SEHNR and CDR2 as FQNEAQ (reference sequence). The CDR3 totals 14 residues. CDR3 protein: CASSLNRRDEKLFF. The CDR3 DNA is TGTGCCAGCAGCTTAAACCGGAGGGATGAAAAACTGTTTTTT. Full variable domain (outside the CDR3, taken from reference TRBV7-9 and TRBJ1-4): DTGVSQNPRHKITKRGQNVTFRCDPISEHNRLYWYRQTLGQGPEFLTYFQNEAQLEKSRLLSDRFSAERPKGSFSTLEIQRTEQGDSAMYLCASSLNRRDEKLFFGSGTQLSVL.

The J gene is TRBJ2-7, the V gene TRBV6-5; D is unclear. Germline CDR1 and CDR2: MNHEY and SVGAGI. The CDR3 has 12 residues. V dropped 7 bases and J dropped 4 bases, with 11 bases sitting between them. The CDR3 here is CASNLRSYEQYF. The CDR3, as DNA: TGTGCCAGCAATCTCCGGTCTTACGAGCAGTACTTC.

This chain connects TRBV7-8 to TRBJ1-1; D perhaps matches TRBD1 (5 bases). This CDR3 contains 14 residues. Per germline, CDR1 SGHVS and CDR2 FQNEAQ. V lost 3 bases and J lost 4, with 12 bases in between. CDR3 in amino acids: CASSFPGGSTEAFF. Written as DNA, the CDR3 is TGTGCCAGCAGCTTCCCCGGGGGTTCCACTGAAGCTTTCTTT.

The chain links TRBV19 to TRBJ2-7, with D possibly TRBD2 on 5 matching bases. The V end was cut by 6 bases, the J end by 3 bases, with 12 bases between. The CDR3 spans 13 residues. CDR1 is LNHDA and CDR2 is SQIVND in the germline V gene (reference sequence). The CDR3 loop reads CASSPGGIYEQYF. CDR3 coding DNA: TGTGCCAGTAGCCCCGGAGGAATCTACGAGCAGTACTTC.

This clone was detected once. The J gene is TRBJ2-7, the V gene TRBV18, with a weak D call TRBD1 (6 bases). The CDR3 runs 14 residues. The germline V gene has CDR1 KGHSH and CDR2 LQKENI. Trimming removed 3 bases at V and 2 bases at J, with 11 bases between. This chain's CDR3 is CASSPDGQTYEQYF. CDR3 DNA sequence: TGTGCCAGCTCACCCGACGGACAGACCTACGAGCAGTACTTC.